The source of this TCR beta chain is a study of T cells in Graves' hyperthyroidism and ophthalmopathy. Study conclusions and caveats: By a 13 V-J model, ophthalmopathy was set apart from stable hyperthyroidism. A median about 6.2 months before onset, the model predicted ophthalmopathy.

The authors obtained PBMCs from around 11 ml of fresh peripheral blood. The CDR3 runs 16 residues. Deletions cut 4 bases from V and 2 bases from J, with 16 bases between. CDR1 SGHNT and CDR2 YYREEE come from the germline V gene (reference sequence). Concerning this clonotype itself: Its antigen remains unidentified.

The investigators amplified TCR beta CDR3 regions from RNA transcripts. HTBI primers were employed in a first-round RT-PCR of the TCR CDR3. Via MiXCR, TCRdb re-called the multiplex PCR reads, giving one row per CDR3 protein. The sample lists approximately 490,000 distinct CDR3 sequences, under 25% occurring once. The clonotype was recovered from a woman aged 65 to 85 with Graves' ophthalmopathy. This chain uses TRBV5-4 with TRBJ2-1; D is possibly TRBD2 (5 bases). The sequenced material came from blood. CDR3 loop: CASSAGGGTPYNEQFF. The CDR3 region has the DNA TGTGCCAGCAGCGCCGGAGGAGGTACCCCCTACAATGAGCAGTTCTTC.